One and the same sample provided the 4 T cell receptor beta chains below, sequenced in a study of T cells after yellow fever vaccination. TCRdb processed the 5' RACE reads anew with MiXCR; each CDR3 protein has one entry. The data hold roughly 150,000 distinct CDR3 sequences, with around 6.3% observed a single time. The sequencing here drew on CD4+ T cells sorted from PBMCs, taken 10 days after the yellow fever booster vaccination. The receptors derive from a man aged 30 to 45 who received the YFV17D yellow fever vaccine.

Ten or more counts support this clonotype. The chain uses TRBV28 and TRBJ2-6, with 7 bases matching TRBD1. V was pared by 4 bases and J by 0 bases, with 12 bases of the junction left unmatched. CDR1 is MDHEN and CDR2 is SYDVKM in the germline V gene. The CDR3 has 19 amino acids. The CDR3: CASSSFLGQSTSGANVLTF. DNA of the CDR3: TGTGCCAGCAGTTCGTTCTTGGGACAGAGTACCTCTGGGGCCAACGTCCTGACTTTC.

The chain carries TRBV5-6 and TRBJ2-5, with D perhaps being TRBD1 or TRBD2 (5 bases each). The CDR3 is 13 residues long. Germline V CDR1 and CDR2: SGHDT, YYEEEE. V was pared by 9 bases and J by 11 bases, with 23 bases between. The DNA for the CDR3 is TGTGCCATCGGCCCCCCGCCCGGGGCTTTACAGTACTTC. Translating gives CAIGPPPGALQYF.

The CDR3 DNA sequence: TGTGCCAGCAGCTTAGCGTATATACGGGACTCTGGAAACACCATATATTTT. Translated, it gives CASSLAYIRDSGNTIYF. The gene calls are TRBV7-2 and TRBJ1-3; unclear D gene. CDR1 and CDR2 (germline): SGHTA, FQGNSA. Trimming took 0 bases from V and 0 from J, leaving 12 bases between them. The CDR3 spans 17 residues.

Here the CDR3 DNA reads TGTGCCAGCAGCGCCCGGGGGACGGTGCGCCCCTACGAGCAGTACTTC. This translates into CASSARGTVRPYEQYF. This chain joins TRBV9 and TRBJ2-7; perhaps TRBD2 as D (6 bases). The CDR3 loop spans 16 amino acids. The V end was cut by 3 bases, the J end by 2 bases, with 18 bases between. The germline V gene has CDR1 SGDLS and CDR2 YYNGEE.